One T cell receptor (beta chain) is described in this entry. These data belong to a study of blood T cell repertoires in COVID-19. Study as a whole: Samples taken during acute and convalescent COVID-19 were collected in the United States, Italy and Spain. The cDNA or gDNA used as material had been derived from T cells, B-cell-depleted T cells, or PBMCs.

This CDR3 is built from 17 residues. Germline V gene sequence: CDR1 LGHNA, CDR2 YSLEER. V was cut by 0 bases and J by 4 bases, with 16 bases left in between. Per the study methods: The authors estimated nucleated cell counts from reference gene primer amplification. Clones were sequenced by immunoSEQ multiplex PCR, and TCRdb holds only the in-frame ones, with some missing. V and J calls and clone size are given by that table; D and trimming were obtained from the DNA. The table records 440,000 or so clones, 70% to 90% of them present only once. The clonotype was recovered from a woman in her thirties or forties with COVID-19, enrolled during active disease. This rearrangement joins TRBV4-3 to TRBJ1-3; a weak D match, TRBD1 (5 bases). The sequencing input was peripheral blood. CDR3 in amino acids: CASSQDLRAGRGNTIYF. DNA for the CDR3: TGCGCCAGCAGCCAAGATCTAAGGGCAGGGCGGGGAAACACCATATATTTT.